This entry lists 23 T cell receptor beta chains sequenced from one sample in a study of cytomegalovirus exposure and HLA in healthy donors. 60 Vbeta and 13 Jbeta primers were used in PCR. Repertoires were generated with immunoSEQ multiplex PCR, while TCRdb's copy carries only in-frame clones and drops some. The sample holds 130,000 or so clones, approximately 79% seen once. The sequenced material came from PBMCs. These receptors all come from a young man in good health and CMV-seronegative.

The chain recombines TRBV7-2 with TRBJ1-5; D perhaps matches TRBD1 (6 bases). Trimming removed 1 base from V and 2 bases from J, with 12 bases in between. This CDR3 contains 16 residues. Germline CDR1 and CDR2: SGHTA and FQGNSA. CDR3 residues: CASSLGTAGGNQPQHF. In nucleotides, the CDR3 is TGTGCCAGCAGCTTAGGTACGGCAGGGGGCAATCAGCCCCAGCATTTT.

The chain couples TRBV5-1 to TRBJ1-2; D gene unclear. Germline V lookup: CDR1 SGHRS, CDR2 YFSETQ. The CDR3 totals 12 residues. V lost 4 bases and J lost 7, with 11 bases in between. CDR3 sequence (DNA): TGCGCCAGCAGCCCGACTATGGGTGGCTACACCTTC. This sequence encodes CASSPTMGGYTF. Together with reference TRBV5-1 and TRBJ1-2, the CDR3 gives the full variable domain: KAGVTQTPRYLIKTRGQQVTLSCSPISGHRSVSWYQQTPGQGLQFLFEYFSETQRNKGNFPGRFSGRQFSNSRSEMNVSTLELGDSALYLCASSPTMGGYTFGSGTRLTVV.

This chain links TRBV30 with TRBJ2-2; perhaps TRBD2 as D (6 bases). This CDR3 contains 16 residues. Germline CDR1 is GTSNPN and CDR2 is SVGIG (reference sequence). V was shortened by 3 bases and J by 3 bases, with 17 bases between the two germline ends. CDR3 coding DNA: TGTGCCTGGAGGAATGGGCTAGCGCCCTACACCGGGGAGCTGTTTTTT. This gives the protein CAWRNGLAPYTGELFF.

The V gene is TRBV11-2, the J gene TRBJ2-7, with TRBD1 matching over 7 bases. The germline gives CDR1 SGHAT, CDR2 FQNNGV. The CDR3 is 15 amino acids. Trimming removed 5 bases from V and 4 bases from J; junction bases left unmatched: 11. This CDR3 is CASSKPRDSLYEQYF. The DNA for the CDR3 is TGTGCCAGCAGCAAACCCCGGGACAGCCTTTACGAGCAGTACTTC.

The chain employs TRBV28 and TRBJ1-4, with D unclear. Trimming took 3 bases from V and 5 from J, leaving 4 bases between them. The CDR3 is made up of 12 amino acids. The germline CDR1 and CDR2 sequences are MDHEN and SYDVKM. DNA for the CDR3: TGTGCCAGCAGTTTGCGAAATGAAAAACTGTTTTTT. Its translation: CASSLRNEKLFF.

The CDR3 region has the DNA TGTGCCAGCAGCCCTCGACAGGGGAGGGACTATGGCTACACCTTC. This encodes CASSPRQGRDYGYTF. This chain joins TRBV7-9 and TRBJ1-2, with 8 bases that match TRBD1. Trimming removed 5 bases from V and 3 bases from J; junction bases left unmatched: 8. Looked up from germline, CDR1 is SEHNR and CDR2 is FQNEAQ (reference sequence). This CDR3 spans 15 amino acids.

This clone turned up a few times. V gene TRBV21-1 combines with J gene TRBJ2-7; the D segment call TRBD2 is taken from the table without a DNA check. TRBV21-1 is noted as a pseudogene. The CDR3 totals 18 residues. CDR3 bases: TGTGCCAGCAGCGACCACCACGACGCTCGGGGGACCGTCTACGAGCAGTACTTC. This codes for CASSDHHDARGTVYEQYF.

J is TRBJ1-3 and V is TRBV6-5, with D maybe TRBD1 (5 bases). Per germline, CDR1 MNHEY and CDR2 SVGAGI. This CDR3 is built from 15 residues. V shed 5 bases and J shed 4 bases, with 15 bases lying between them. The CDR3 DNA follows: TGTGCCAGCAGTACCAGGGTTTTCAGCGGAAACACCATATATTTT. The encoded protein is CASSTRVFSGNTIYF.

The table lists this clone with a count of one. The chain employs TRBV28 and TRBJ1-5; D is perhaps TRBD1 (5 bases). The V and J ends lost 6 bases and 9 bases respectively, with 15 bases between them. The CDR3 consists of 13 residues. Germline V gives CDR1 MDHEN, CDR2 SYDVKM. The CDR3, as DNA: TGTGCCAGCAGCCTCCCTTCAGGGATGCCCCAGCATTTT. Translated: CASSLPSGMPQHF.

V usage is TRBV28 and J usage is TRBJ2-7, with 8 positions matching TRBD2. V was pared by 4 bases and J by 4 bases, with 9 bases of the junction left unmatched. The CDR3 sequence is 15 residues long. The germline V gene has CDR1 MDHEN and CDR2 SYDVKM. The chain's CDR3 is CASSSTGRGRYEQYF. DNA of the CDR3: TGTGCCAGCAGTTCCACCGGGAGGGGGAGGTACGAGCAGTACTTC.

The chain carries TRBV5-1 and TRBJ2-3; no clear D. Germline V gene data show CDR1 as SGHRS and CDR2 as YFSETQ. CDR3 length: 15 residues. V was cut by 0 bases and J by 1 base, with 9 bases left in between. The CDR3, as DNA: TGCGCCAGCAGCTTGGCAAATCAGGGCACAGATACGCAGTATTTT. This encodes CASSLANQGTDTQYF.

CDR3 residues: CASSKDNGLAGADTQYF. The CDR3 DNA is TGTGCCAGCAGCAAAGACAATGGACTAGCGGGGGCGGATACGCAGTATTTT. V gene TRBV11-2 combines with J gene TRBJ2-3; 13 nucleotides match TRBD2. Trimming at V came to 5 bases and at J to 6 bases, leaving 11 bases not matched to a gene. Germline CDR1 and CDR2: SGHAT and FQNNGV. The CDR3 extends over 17 amino acids.

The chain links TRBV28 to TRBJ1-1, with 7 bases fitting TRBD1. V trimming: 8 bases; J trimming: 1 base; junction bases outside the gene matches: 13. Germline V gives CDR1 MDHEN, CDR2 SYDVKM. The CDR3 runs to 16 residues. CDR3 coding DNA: TGTGCCAGCTCCCCCCTGACAGGGTCGGGGAACACTGAAGCTTTCTTT. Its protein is CASSPLTGSGNTEAFF.

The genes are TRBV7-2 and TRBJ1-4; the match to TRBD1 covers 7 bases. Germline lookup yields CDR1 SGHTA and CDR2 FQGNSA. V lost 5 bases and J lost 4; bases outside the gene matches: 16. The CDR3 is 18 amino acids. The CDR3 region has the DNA TGTGCCAGCAGCCGGGAATTACGGGGGGGACAGCATAATGAAAAACTGTTTTTT. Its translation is CASSRELRGGQHNEKLFF.

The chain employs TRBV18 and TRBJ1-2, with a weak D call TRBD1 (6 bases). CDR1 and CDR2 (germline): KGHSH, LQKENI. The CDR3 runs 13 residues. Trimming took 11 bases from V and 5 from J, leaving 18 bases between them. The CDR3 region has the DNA TGTGCCGGATCCGGACAGAGCTCTTATGGCTACACCTTC. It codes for CAGSGQSSYGYTF.

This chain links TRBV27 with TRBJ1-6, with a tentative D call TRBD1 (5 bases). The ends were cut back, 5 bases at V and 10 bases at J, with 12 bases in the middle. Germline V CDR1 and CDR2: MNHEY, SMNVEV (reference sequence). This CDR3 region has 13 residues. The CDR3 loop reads CASSARVGSPLHF. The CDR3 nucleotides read TGTGCCAGCAGTGCCAGGGTGGGCTCACCCCTCCACTTT.

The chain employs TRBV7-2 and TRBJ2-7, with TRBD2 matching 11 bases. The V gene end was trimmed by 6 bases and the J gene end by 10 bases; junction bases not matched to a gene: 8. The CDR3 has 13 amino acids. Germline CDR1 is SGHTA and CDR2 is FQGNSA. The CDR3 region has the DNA TGTGCCAGCAGTCTCGAGACTAGCGGGGTTCAGTACTTC. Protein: CASSLETSGVQYF.

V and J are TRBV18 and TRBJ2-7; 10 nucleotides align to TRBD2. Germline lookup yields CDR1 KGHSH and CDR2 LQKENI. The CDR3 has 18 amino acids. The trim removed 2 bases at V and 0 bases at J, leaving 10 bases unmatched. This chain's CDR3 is CASSPLAGGRSSSYEQYF. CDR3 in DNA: TGTGCCAGCTCACCATTAGCGGGGGGCCGTTCAAGCTCCTACGAGCAGTACTTC.

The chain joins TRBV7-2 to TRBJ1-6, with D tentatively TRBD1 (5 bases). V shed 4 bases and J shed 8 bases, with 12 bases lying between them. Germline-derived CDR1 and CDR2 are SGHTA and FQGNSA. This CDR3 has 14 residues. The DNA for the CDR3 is TGTGCCAGCAGCTCCAGGGCGCCGGATTCACCCCTCCACTTT. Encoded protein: CASSSRAPDSPLHF.

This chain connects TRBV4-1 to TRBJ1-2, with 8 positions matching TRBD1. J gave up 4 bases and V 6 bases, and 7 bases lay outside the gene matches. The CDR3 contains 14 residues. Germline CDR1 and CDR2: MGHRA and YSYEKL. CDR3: CASRTTGEGYGYTF. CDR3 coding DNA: TGCGCCAGCAGGACGACAGGGGAAGGCTATGGCTACACCTTC.

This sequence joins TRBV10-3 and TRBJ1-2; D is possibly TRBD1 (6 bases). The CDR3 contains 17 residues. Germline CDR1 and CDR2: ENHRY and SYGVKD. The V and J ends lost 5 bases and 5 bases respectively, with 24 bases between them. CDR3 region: CAISTLDGQRGSYGYTF. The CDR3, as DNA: TGTGCCATCAGTACACTTGACGGACAGAGGGGCAGTTATGGCTACACCTTC.

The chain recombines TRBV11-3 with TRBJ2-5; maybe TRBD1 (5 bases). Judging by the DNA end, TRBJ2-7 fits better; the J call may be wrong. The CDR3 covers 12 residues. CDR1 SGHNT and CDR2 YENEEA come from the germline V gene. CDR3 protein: CASSQGSYEQYF. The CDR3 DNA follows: TGTGCCAGCAGCCAGGGCTCCTACGAGCAGTACTTC.

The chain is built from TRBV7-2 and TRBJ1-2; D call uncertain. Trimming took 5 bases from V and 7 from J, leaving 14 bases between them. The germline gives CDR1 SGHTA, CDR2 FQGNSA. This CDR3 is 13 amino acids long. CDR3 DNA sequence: TGTGCCAGCAGCCCGACGAGGTCCAGTGGCTACACCTTC. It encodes CASSPTRSSGYTF.